These 8 T cell receptor beta chains came from one sample sequenced in a study of PD-1 blockade in classical Hodgkin lymphoma (dated by TCRdb to 2018 to 2020). This specimen's time point label, per the study, means: cycle 2 day 1 (C2D1) of nivolumab. Every trial patient had relapsed following autologous stem cell transplantation, and prior brentuximab vedotin exposure was what differed among cohorts A, B and C. Library preparation used the immunoSEQ multiplex PCR assay. TCRdb re-hosts the immuneACCESS table, in-frame sequences only. Its copies lack some clones; in the studies checked, an unresolved V gene accounts for under half of them, and the cause for the rest is not known. The sample includes over 25,000 clones, with about 76% observed a single time. More than 3% of the sample rests with the top ten. The sample was peripheral blood mononuclear cells (PBMCs), taken before the second cycle of nivolumab. The receptors originated from a human donor with classical Hodgkin lymphoma.

This clone is deemed medium-sized (0.01 to 0.1%). The chain is built from TRBV5-6 and TRBJ2-7, with D tentatively TRBD2 (5 bases). Trimming left V 4 bases short and J 0 bases short, with 11 bases between. The germline CDR1 and CDR2 sequences are SGHDT and YYEEEE. The CDR3 contains 14 residues. The CDR3 reads CASSLTGSSYEQYF. The DNA of the CDR3 is TGTGCCAGCAGCCTGACGGGGTCCTCCTACGAGCAGTACTTC.

This clone has just a few counts. V usage is TRBV27 and J usage is TRBJ1-6; D uncertain. CDR1 MNHEY and CDR2 SMNVEV come from the germline V gene (reference sequence). With 8 bases removed from V and 10 bases from J, the gap between germline ends came to 15 bases. The CDR3 is made up of 13 amino acids. The CDR3 DNA reads TGTGCCAGCCGAATTACAGAGGGCTCACCCCTCCACTTT. This gives the protein CASRITEGSPLHF.

The CDR3 loop is CASSVVGGQETQYF. CDR3 nucleotides: TGTGCCAGCAGCGTAGTAGGGGGCCAAGAGACCCAGTACTTC. The J gene is TRBJ2-5, the V gene TRBV9; D possibly corresponds to TRBD1 (6 bases). V lost 0 bases and J lost 1, with 7 bases in between. The CDR3 sequence is 14 residues long. CDR1 SGDLS and CDR2 YYNGEE come from the germline V gene.

This chain links TRBV30 with TRBJ1-5; a possible D gene is TRBD1 (5 bases). CDR1 and CDR2 from the germline V gene are GTSNPN and SVGIG (reference sequence). The CDR3 consists of 13 residues. Trimming removed 1 base from V and 2 bases from J, with 6 bases in between. CDR3 in DNA: TGTGCCTGGAGTGCACAGGGCAATCAGCCCCAGCATTTT. This translates into CAWSAQGNQPQHF.

The chain recombines TRBV7-6 with TRBJ2-1, with a possible D match to TRBD1 (6 bases). Trimming pared 4 bases from V and 6 bases from J, leaving 7 bases between. Per germline, CDR1 SGHVS and CDR2 FNYEAQ. This CDR3 spans 12 amino acids. Here the CDR3 DNA reads TGTGCCAGCAGCTCGGACAGCAATGAGCAGTTCTTC. Amino acids: CASSSDSNEQFF.

The CDR3 sequence: CASSLLSGGVDTGELFF. CDR3 in DNA: TGCGCCAGCAGCTTGCTTAGCGGGGGAGTGGACACCGGGGAGCTGTTTTTT. V usage is TRBV5-1 and J usage is TRBJ2-2; 9 nucleotides match TRBD2. Germline CDR1 and CDR2: SGHRS and YFSETQ. This CDR3 is built from 17 residues. V shed 1 base and J 3 bases; nucleotides not matched to a gene: 7.

The chain uses TRBV5-6 and TRBJ2-1, with 13 bases lining up with TRBD2. Per germline, CDR1 SGHDT and CDR2 YYEEEE. With 4 bases clipped from V and 5 bases from J, the junction kept 9 bases outside the gene matches. This CDR3 region has 17 residues. The CDR3 DNA sequence: TGTGCCAGCAGCCCGACGCCCGGGACTAGCGGGGACAATGAGCAGTTCTTC. Protein: CASSPTPGTSGDNEQFF. Full variable domain (missing parts from reference TRBV5-6 and TRBJ2-1): DAGVTQSPTHLIKTRGQQVTLRCSPKSGHDTVSWYQQALGQGPQFIFQYYEEEERQRGNFPDRFSGHQFPNYSSELNVNALLLGDSALYLCASSPTPGTSGDNEQFFGPGTRLTVL.

The chain combines TRBV30 with TRBJ2-7; the D is unclear. The CDR3 sequence is 12 residues long. V shed 5 bases and J shed 2 bases, with 10 bases lying between them. CDR1 and CDR2 from the germline V gene are GTSNPN and SVGIG (reference sequence). This CDR3 is CAWQGLAYEQYF. The CDR3 DNA reads as TGTGCCTGGCAAGGATTAGCCTACGAGCAGTACTTC.